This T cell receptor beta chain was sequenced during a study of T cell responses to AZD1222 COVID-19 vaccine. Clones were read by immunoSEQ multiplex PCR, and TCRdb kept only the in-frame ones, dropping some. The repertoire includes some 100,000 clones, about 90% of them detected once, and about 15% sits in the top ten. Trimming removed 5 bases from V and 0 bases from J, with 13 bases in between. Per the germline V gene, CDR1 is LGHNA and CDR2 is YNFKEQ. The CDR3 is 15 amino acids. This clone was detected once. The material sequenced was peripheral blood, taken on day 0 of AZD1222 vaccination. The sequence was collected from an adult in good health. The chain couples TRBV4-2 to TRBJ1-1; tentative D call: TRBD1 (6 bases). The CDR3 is CASSSRTVLNTEAFF. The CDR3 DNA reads TGTGCCAGCAGCTCCCGGACAGTATTGAACACTGAAGCTTTCTTT.